Following are 24 T cell receptor beta chains from one sample sequenced in a study of T-cell reconstitution after alpha-beta-depleted transplantation in children. This sample's TCRbeta library carried unique molecular identifier barcodes. MiXCR was run by TCRdb on the PCR reads, yielding one entry per CDR3 protein. The sample holds 200,000 to 300,000 distinct CDR3 sequences, around 12% seen once. The starting material was PBMCs from the stem cell graft donor, obtained from the stem cell graft. These receptors all stem from a human donor who donated a stem cell graft to a child with acute lymphoblastic leukemia.

Ten or more counts support this clonotype. This rearrangement joins TRBV20-1 to TRBJ2-7; D uncertain. CDR3 length equals 13 residues. With 0 bases removed from V and 6 bases from J, the gap between germline ends came to 12 bases. The germline V gene encodes CDR1 DFQATT and CDR2 SNEGSKA (reference sequence). CDR3 bases: TGCAGTGCTAGAGATCCAGGTTTACGCGAGCAGTACTTC. Its protein product is CSARDPGLREQYF.

This clonotype was counted between two and nine times. This sequence joins TRBV12-3 or TRBV12-4 and TRBJ1-6, with D possibly being TRBD1 (5 bases). With 5 bases removed from V and 7 bases from J, the gap between germline ends came to 12 bases. This CDR3 is built from 14 residues. CDR3 bases: TGTGCCAGCAGTCGGGACCTTTACAATTCACCCCTCCACTTT. Protein sequence: CASSRDLYNSPLHF.

This clonotype was counted many times. The chain joins TRBV5-1 to TRBJ2-5; the D gene is possibly TRBD1 (6 bases). Germline V CDR1 and CDR2: SGHRS, YFSETQ. CDR3 length: 17 residues. The V and J ends lost 4 bases and 5 bases respectively, with 24 bases between them. The CDR3 is CASSPRTITGLRETQYF. CDR3 bases: TGCGCCAGCAGCCCCAGAACTATAACAGGGCTGAGGGAGACCCAGTACTTC.

This clonotype was seen only a few times. CDR3 region: CASSPPRRAGETQYF. The CDR3, as DNA: TGTGCCAGCAGCCCACCCAGGAGGGCAGGAGAGACCCAGTACTTC. The genes are TRBV5-5 and TRBJ2-5; D perhaps matches TRBD2 (6 bases). This CDR3 spans 15 amino acids. Germline CDR1 is SGHKS and CDR2 is YYEKEE (reference sequence). Trimming pared 4 bases from V and 4 bases from J, leaving 17 bases between.

This clonotype was seen many times. The chain employs TRBV21-1 and TRBJ2-2; TRBD1 is the table's D call, not checked against the DNA. TRBV21-1 is a pseudogene segment. The CDR3 totals 13 residues. This chain's CDR3 is CASSKSGSGELFF. The CDR3 DNA reads TGTGCCAGCAGCAAATCAGGGTCCGGGGAGCTGTTTTTT.

At least ten counts were recorded for this clonotype. CDR3 amino acids: CATSDRGADYNEQFF. As DNA, the CDR3 is TGTGCCACCAGTGATCGAGGGGCAGATTACAATGAGCAGTTCTTC. This chain uses TRBV24-1 with TRBJ2-1; the D call may be TRBD1 or TRBD2 (5 bases each). Germline CDR1 KGHDR, CDR2 SFDVKD. Trimming stripped 3 bases from V and 4 bases from J, with 12 bases between. The CDR3 has 15 residues.

The V call is TRBV27, the J call TRBJ1-4, with 9 nucleotides matching TRBD1. Germline assignment: CDR1 MNHEY and CDR2 SMNVEV (reference sequence). CDR3 size: 15 residues. The V segment lost 0 bases and the J segment 7 bases; nucleotides outside the gene matches: 3. The CDR3 is CASSLSDRGGEKLFF. The DNA of the CDR3 is TGTGCCAGCAGTTTATCGGACAGGGGTGGTGAAAAACTGTTTTTT.

About this clonotype itself: A much larger clone sits a single nucleotide away, making a read error possible. DNA of the CDR3: TGTGCCAGCAGCTTTGGACGGGAAGAGGCCCAGTACTTC. This codes for CASSFGREEAQYF. The chain joins TRBV7-2 to TRBJ2-5; tentatively, D is TRBD2 (5 bases). Per germline, CDR1 SGHTA and CDR2 FQGNSA. CDR3 length: 13 amino acids.

This clonotype was recorded at least ten times. V usage is TRBV5-1 and J usage is TRBJ1-4; D is ambiguous. V dropped 2 bases and J dropped 2 bases, with 10 bases sitting between them. Per germline, CDR1 SGHRS and CDR2 YFSETQ. The CDR3 is 15 residues long. The DNA of the CDR3 is TGCGCCAGCAGCTTCGAGGGTGTCACTAATGAAAAACTGTTTTTT. Translating it yields CASSFEGVTNEKLFF.

This clonotype occurred many times. This sequence joins TRBV6-1 and TRBJ1-4; 7 bases match TRBD1. Germline-derived CDR1 and CDR2 are MNHNS and SASEGT. The V gene end was trimmed by 6 bases and the J gene end by 1 base; junction bases not matched to a gene: 5. The CDR3 contains 15 residues. As DNA, the CDR3 is TGTGCCAGCAGGCCACAGGGGCTAACTAATGAAAAACTGTTTTTT. Amino acids: CASRPQGLTNEKLFF.

This clonotype was counted ten times or more. The genes are TRBV12-3 or TRBV12-4 and TRBJ2-2, with D unresolved. The CDR3 extends over 13 amino acids. The germline V and J ends were trimmed by 8 bases and 7 bases, with 14 bases remaining between them. The CDR3 is CASSLKGGGELFF. The CDR3 bases are TGTGCCAGCTCTCTTAAAGGTGGCGGGGAGCTGTTTTTT.

There are many counts of this clonotype. The chain carries TRBV20-1 and TRBJ2-7, with TRBD2 matching over 11 bases. CDR1 is DFQATT, CDR2 SNEGSKA, per germline (reference sequence). The CDR3 runs to 15 residues. V was clipped by 6 bases and J by 3 bases; unmatched bases: 10. The CDR3 DNA reads TGCAGTGCCCCGAGGGCTAGCGGGGGGAACTACGAGCAGTACTTC. Translating gives CSAPRASGGNYEQYF.

The chain has TRBV11-2 and TRBJ2-1; D is possibly TRBD2 (5 bases). The ends were cut back, 7 bases at V and 6 bases at J, with 13 bases in the middle. This CDR3 spans 13 amino acids. Germline assignment: CDR1 SGHAT and CDR2 FQNNGV. CDR3 sequence reads: CASTGLAANEQFF. DNA of the CDR3: TGTGCCAGCACTGGGCTAGCAGCCAATGAGCAGTTCTTC. Using reference TRBV11-2 and TRBJ2-1 for the parts outside the CDR3, the full variable domain is EAGVAQSPRYKIIEKRQSVAFWCNPISGHATLYWYQQILGQGPKLLIQFQNNGVVDDSQLPKDRFSAERLKGVDSTLKIQPAKLEDSAVYLCASTGLAANEQFFGPGTRLTVL.

This clonotype was counted between two and nine times. The genes are TRBV5-1 and TRBJ1-1; unclear D gene. CDR3 length: 15 residues. The germline V and J ends were trimmed by 0 bases and 1 base, with 10 bases remaining between them. Per the germline V gene, CDR1 is SGHRS and CDR2 is YFSETQ. The CDR3 spells CASSLDPGGNTEAFF. CDR3 nucleotides: TGCGCCAGCAGCTTGGACCCGGGTGGGAACACTGAAGCTTTCTTT. The full variable domain, completed using reference TRBV5-1 and TRBJ1-1, is KAGVTQTPRYLIKTRGQQVTLSCSPISGHRSVSWYQQTPGQGLQFLFEYFSETQRNKGNFPGRFSGRQFSNSRSEMNVSTLELGDSALYLCASSLDPGGNTEAFFGQGTRLTVV.

This clonotype was counted only a few times. The rearrangement uses TRBV19 and TRBJ2-2; 14 nucleotides match TRBD2. The ends lost 9 bases at V and 6 bases at J; junction bases unmatched: 6. Germline V gene sequence: CDR1 LNHDA, CDR2 SQIVND (reference sequence). This CDR3 spans 15 amino acids. The CDR3 reads CASAPGLAGAGELFF. In DNA, the CDR3 is TGTGCCAGCGCACCGGGACTAGCGGGAGCCGGGGAGCTGTTTTTT.

The genes are TRBV4-3 and TRBJ1-1; no definite D call. Trimming pared 4 bases from V and 1 base from J, leaving 13 bases between. Germline-derived CDR1 and CDR2 are LGHNA and YSLEER. This CDR3 region has 15 residues. The CDR3 DNA is TGCGCCAGCAGCCCCCATATGACTGGGAACACTGAAGCTTTCTTT. It translates to CASSPHMTGNTEAFF.

This chain uses TRBV4-2 with TRBJ1-2; D ambiguous. The germline V gene encodes CDR1 LGHNA and CDR2 YNFKEQ. The CDR3 has 13 amino acids. With 9 bases removed from V and 4 bases from J, the gap between germline ends came to 15 bases. The CDR3 DNA reads as TGTGCCAGGGGCCAAGGGCCCTTCTATGGCTACACCTTC. It encodes CARGQGPFYGYTF.

This clonotype occurred a few times. The J gene is TRBJ1-2, the V gene TRBV15; the D gene is possibly TRBD1 (6 bases). The V gene lost 4 bases and the J gene lost 4 bases, with 13 bases spanning the gap. This CDR3 has 14 residues. Germline assignment: CDR1 LNHNV and CDR2 YYDKDF (reference sequence). DNA of the CDR3: TGTGCCACCAGCACGGGGGCGCGGGGCTATGGCTACACCTTC. Its protein is CATSTGARGYGYTF.

This clonotype was observed many times. The V and J genes are TRBV7-9 and TRBJ1-4, with 11 bases that match TRBD1. Germline CDR1 and CDR2: SEHNR and FQNEAQ (reference sequence). V was pared by 4 bases and J by 11 bases, with 9 bases of the junction left unmatched. This CDR3 is 15 amino acids long. CDR3 amino acids: CASSWDRGEKKKLFF. The CDR3 region has the DNA TGTGCCAGCAGCTGGGACAGGGGGGAGAAGAAGAAACTGTTTTTT.

This clonotype showed up many times. The V and J genes are TRBV12-3 or TRBV12-4 and TRBJ2-5; D unclear. V lost 8 bases to trimming and J lost 2 bases, with 9 bases between them. The CDR3 totals 12 residues. The DNA of the CDR3 is TGTGCCAGCCGGAGTTATCAAGAGACCCAGTACTTC. Translated: CASRSYQETQYF.

This clonotype was seen ten or more times. The chain employs TRBV29-1 and TRBJ2-1; TRBD2 matches 10 bases. The CDR3 runs to 16 residues. The germline V gene encodes CDR1 SQVTM and CDR2 ANQGSEA. Trimming at V came to 5 bases and at J to 7 bases, leaving 14 bases not matched to a gene. CDR3 amino acids: CSVWASSGRDENEQFF. The CDR3 DNA sequence: TGCAGCGTTTGGGCGTCTAGCGGGAGAGACGAAAATGAGCAGTTCTTC.

The table lists this clonotype with many counts. This sequence joins TRBV5-1 and TRBJ1-1; 7 bases align to TRBD1. CDR1 and CDR2 from the germline V gene are SGHRS and YFSETQ. The J segment lost 5 bases and the V segment lost 4 bases, leaving 11 bases of the junction unmatched. The CDR3 runs to 15 residues. CDR3 residues: CASSLDLTGVTEAFF. The CDR3 nucleotides are TGCGCCAGCAGCCTAGATCTCACAGGGGTGACTGAAGCTTTCTTT.

This clonotype was seen ten or more times. CDR3 sequence: CASSTDGTVYEQYF. CDR3 DNA sequence: TGTGCCAGCAGCACGGACGGGACCGTCTACGAGCAGTACTTC. This sequence joins TRBV7-8 and TRBJ2-7; possibly TRBD1 or TRBD2 for D (5 bases each). Germline-derived CDR1 and CDR2 are SGHVS and FQNEAQ. CDR3 length: 14 residues. V dropped 5 bases and J dropped 3 bases, with 14 bases sitting between them.

In its sample, this clonotype was seen many times. This chain links TRBV4-2 with TRBJ1-1; D perhaps matches TRBD1 (6 bases). The CDR3 runs 16 residues. Per the germline V gene, CDR1 is LGHNA and CDR2 is YNFKEQ. Trimming pared 1 base from V and 0 bases from J, leaving 12 bases between. The CDR3 protein is CASSQGTGDMNTEAFF. DNA for the CDR3: TGTGCCAGCAGCCAAGGAACGGGGGACATGAACACTGAAGCTTTCTTT.